This T cell receptor (beta chain) derives from a study of T cells in narcolepsy. Study summary: Donors had narcolepsy type 1 or type 2, or were healthy controls.

Germline V gene lookup returns CDR1 MNHEY and CDR2 SMNVEV (reference sequence). The CDR3 totals 15 residues. After removal of 8 bases from V and 4 bases from J, the junction contained 8 bases not matched to a gene. Assay: immunoSEQ multiplex PCR; the TCRdb copy retains only in-frame clones and omits some. The data hold around 30,000 clones, with roughly 87% observed a single time. Of note for this clone: Its target is not known.

Study-level points and caveats: Autoreactive clonotypes reportedly recurred in blood of same and different patients, not controls. HCRT-specific and TRIB2-specific autoreactive clonotypes appeared among same-patient CSF and blood CD4+ clonotypes.

The sample was CD45RA- memory CD4+ T cells from PBMCs. This rearrangement joins TRBV27 to TRBJ2-6, with 7 bases that match TRBD1. The sequence was obtained from a human donor with narcolepsy. For the CDR3, the DNA is TGTGCCAGCCGCCTCGGGACAGCCGGGGCCAACGTCCTGACTTTC. Its translation is CASRLGTAGANVLTF.